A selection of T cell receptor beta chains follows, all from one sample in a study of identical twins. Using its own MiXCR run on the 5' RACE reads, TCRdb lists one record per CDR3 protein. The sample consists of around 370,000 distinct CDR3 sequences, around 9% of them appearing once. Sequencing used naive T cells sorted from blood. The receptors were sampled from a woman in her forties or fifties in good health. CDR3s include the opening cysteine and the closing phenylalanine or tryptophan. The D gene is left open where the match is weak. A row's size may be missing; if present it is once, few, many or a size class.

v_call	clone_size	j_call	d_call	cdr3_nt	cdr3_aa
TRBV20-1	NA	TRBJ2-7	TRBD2	TGCAGTGCTAGCGGGAGGGCCTACGAGCAGTACTTC	CSASGRAYEQYF
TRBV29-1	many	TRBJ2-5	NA	TGCAGCGTCCTTAGCGTGGAGACCCAGTACTTC	CSVLSVETQYF
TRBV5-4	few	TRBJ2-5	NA	TGTGCCAGCAGTCCAGGGCTTGGAGAAGAGACCCAGTACTTC	CASSPGLGEETQYF
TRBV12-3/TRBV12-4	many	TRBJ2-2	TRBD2	TGTGCCAGCAGGCGGGGGGGGAATAATCTCTGGGAGCTGTTTTTT	CASRRGGNNLWELFF
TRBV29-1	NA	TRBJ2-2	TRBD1	TGCAGCGTCCCGGACAGGGGCACCGGGGAGCTGTTTTTT	CSVPDRGTGELFF
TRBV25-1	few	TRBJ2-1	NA	TGTGCCAGCAGTCCCTGGGGGCGGGAGAAGCCCTACAATGAGCAGTTCTTC	CASSPWGREKPYNEQFF
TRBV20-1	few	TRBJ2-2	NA	TGCAGTGCTAGGGGCCAGAAGTGGGACACCGGGGAGCTGTTTTTT	CSARGQKWDTGELFF
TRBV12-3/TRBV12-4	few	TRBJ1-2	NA	TGTGCCAGCAGCCGAGACGGGAACGCTGGCTACACCTTC	CASSRDGNAGYTF
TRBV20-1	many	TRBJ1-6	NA	TGCAGTGCCAAATTGGAGGGAGATTCACCCCTCCACTTT	CSAKLEGDSPLHF
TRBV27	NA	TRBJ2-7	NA	TGTGCCAGCAAAGAGATCGGGAGAGCCTACGAGCAGTACTTC	CASKEIGRAYEQYF
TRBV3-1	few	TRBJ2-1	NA	TGTGCCAGCAGCCCCCAAGCGAGTGTAAAGCAGTTCTTC	CASSPQASVKQFF
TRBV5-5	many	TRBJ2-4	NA	TGTGCCAGCAGCTTCGGTGTAGCCAAAAACATTCAGTACTTC	CASSFGVAKNIQYF
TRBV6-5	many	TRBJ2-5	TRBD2	TGTGCCAGCAGCCCAATCGGACTAGCTTCTACCCCCAAAGCCCAGTACTTC	CASSPIGLASTPKAQYF
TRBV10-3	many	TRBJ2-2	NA	TGTGCCATCGGAGGCACGAACACCGGGGAGCTGTTTTTT	CAIGGTNTGELFF
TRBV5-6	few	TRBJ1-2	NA	TGTGCCAGCAGCCGCAAAACATGGGGCTACACCTTC	CASSRKTWGYTF
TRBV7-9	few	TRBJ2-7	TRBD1	TGTGCCAGCAGCTTAGGTCGGACAGGGAGATACGAGCAGTACTTC	CASSLGRTGRYEQYF
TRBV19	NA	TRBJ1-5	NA	TGTGCCAGTAGTATGTCCCAGGGACCCCAGCATTTT	CASSMSQGPQHF
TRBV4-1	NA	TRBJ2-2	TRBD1	TGCGCCAGCACTACCGTGGGGGACAGGGGGACCGGGGAGCTGTTTTTT	CASTTVGDRGTGELFF
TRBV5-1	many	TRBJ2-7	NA	TGCGCCAGCAGCCCAATAACAGGAGACGAGCAGTACTTC	CASSPITGDEQYF
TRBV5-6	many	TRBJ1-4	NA	TGTGCCAGCAGCTTGGCAGGGACAAATGAAAAACTGTTTTTT	CASSLAGTNEKLFF
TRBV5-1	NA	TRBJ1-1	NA	TGCGCCAGCAGCTTAATGTTGGACACTGAAGCTTTCTTT	CASSLMLDTEAFF
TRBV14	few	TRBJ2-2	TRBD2	TGTGCCAGCAGCCAAGCTCTAGCGGGAGGGCCTCGGGGCACCGGGGAGCTGTTTTTT	CASSQALAGGPRGTGELFF
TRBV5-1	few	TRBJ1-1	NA	TGCGCCAGCAGCTTGGGGAATCAGAACACTGAAGCTTTCTTT	CASSLGNQNTEAFF
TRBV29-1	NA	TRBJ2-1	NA	TGCAGCGTTGACGCGTTATCCTCCTACAATGAGCAGTTCTTC	CSVDALSSYNEQFF
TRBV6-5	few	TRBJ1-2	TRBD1	TGTGCCAGCAGTAGAACAGGGGGCGCTTCCGGCTATGGCTACACCTTC	CASSRTGGASGYGYTF
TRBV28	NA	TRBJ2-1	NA	TGTGCCACCCGCGGAGGGGGTCCCTACAATGAGCAGTTCTTC	CATRGGGPYNEQFF
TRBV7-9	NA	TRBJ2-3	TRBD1	TGTGCCAGCAGCTTTCTGGGGACAGGGGGAGTCACAGATACGCAGTATTTT	CASSFLGTGGVTDTQYF
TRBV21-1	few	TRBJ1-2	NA	TGTGCCAGCAGCAAAGCCAGGGGGCGGTGGGGCTACACCTTC	CASSKARGRWGYTF
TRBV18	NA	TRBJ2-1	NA	TGTGCCAGCTCCCTAGGACAGGAGGGGCTCAATGAGCAGTTCTTC	CASSLGQEGLNEQFF
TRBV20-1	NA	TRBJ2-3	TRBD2	TGCAGTGCTCCACAGCGGGAAGGCACAGATACGCAGTATTTT	CSAPQREGTDTQYF
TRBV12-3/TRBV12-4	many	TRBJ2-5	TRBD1	TGTGCCAGCAGTTTTACAGGGGGCGCCGTCCAAGAGACCCAGTACTTC	CASSFTGGAVQETQYF
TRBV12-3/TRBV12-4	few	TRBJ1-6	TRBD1	TGTGCCAGCAGTCTAAGAGGGACAGGGGATTCACCCCTCCACTTT	CASSLRGTGDSPLHF
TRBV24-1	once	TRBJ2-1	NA	TGTGCCACCCGAAAGGGTGAGAAGGGTGAGCAGTTCTTC	CATRKGEKGEQFF
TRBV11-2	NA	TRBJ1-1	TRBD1	TGTGTCAGCAGCGAGGACAGGGGACGGATTGAAGCTTTCTTT	CVSSEDRGRIEAFF
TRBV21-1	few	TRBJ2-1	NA	TGTGCCAGCAGCAACGGGCACCTCTACAATGAGCAGTTCTTC	CASSNGHLYNEQFF
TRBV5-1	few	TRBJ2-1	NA	TGCGCCAGCAGCCGGGACGCCCCAAATGAGCAGTTCTTC	CASSRDAPNEQFF
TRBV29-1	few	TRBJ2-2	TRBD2	TGCAGCGCGGGCCACACTAGCGGTAACACCGGGGAGCTGTTTTTT	CSAGHTSGNTGELFF
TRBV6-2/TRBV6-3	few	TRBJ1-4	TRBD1	TGTGCCAGCAGTCAAATAGGGACAGGGAACGAAAAACTGTTTTTT	CASSQIGTGNEKLFF
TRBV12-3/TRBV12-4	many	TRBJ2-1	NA	TGTGCCAGCAGTTTTTTCAGCGCCGACAATGAGCAGTTCTTC	CASSFFSADNEQFF
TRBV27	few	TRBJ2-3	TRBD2	TGTGCCAGCACCCGGGGGGACACAGATACGCAGTATTTT	CASTRGDTDTQYF
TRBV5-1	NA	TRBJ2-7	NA	TGCGCCAGCAAGACAGACCCCGGGGTCTACGAGCAGTACTTC	CASKTDPGVYEQYF